This T cell receptor (beta chain) was observed in a study of CD8 T cells in Susac syndrome. Study-level information: Active disease was present in over 5 of the sequenced Susac syndrome patients, whereas fewer than ten of them were in remission. Susac syndrome patients were untreated, on corticosteroids with some adding intravenous immunoglobulin, or on intravenous immunoglobulin only.

The authors reverse transcribed roughly 0.5 to 1 ug RNA with random hexamers. A multiplex approach, immunoSEQ multiplex PCR, amplified TCR beta CDR3 across 54 Vbeta and 13 Jbeta. TCRdb reprocessed the immunoSEQ multiplex PCR reads via MiXCR and lists one record per CDR3 protein. Among over 140,000 distinct CDR3 sequences listed, 85% to 95% were seen once. The CDR3 consists of 14 residues. Germline CDR1 is GTSNPN and CDR2 is SVGIG (reference sequence). With 0 bases removed from V and 1 base from J, the gap between germline ends came to 9 bases. Negative isolation yielded CD4+ and CD8+ T cells, and FACS enriched TEMRA cells.

The J gene is TRBJ1-1, the V gene TRBV30, with D possibly matching TRBD1 (5 bases). The receptor was isolated from a human donor with Susac syndrome. The sample was CD4+ T cells from PBMCs. The chain's CDR3 is CAWSVWGGNTEAFF. Here the CDR3 DNA reads TGTGCCTGGAGTGTTTGGGGGGGGAACACTGAAGCTTTCTTT.